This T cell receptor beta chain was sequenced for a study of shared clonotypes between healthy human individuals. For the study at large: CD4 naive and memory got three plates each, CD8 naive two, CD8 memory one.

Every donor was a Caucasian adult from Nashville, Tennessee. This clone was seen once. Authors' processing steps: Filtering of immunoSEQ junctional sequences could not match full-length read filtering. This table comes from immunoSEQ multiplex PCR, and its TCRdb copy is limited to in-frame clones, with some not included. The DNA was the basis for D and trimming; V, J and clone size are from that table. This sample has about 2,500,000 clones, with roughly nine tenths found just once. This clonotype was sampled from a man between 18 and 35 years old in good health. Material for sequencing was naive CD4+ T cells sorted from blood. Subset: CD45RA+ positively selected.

The CDR3 is CAISESTTPYEQYF. CDR3 in DNA: TGTGCCATCAGTGAGTCAACAACCCCTTACGAGCAGTACTTC. The gene calls are TRBV10-3 and TRBJ2-7; D unresolved. CDR3 size: 14 residues. The germline V gene encodes CDR1 ENHRY and CDR2 SYGVKD. V was trimmed by 0 bases and J by 4 bases, leaving 10 bases between them.